This TCR beta chain comes out of a study of cytomegalovirus exposure and HLA in healthy donors. General study findings and limits: Follow-up analysis seemed to connect common viral pathogens with several of the most significant clusters identified.

Concerning this clone: Its specificity is unknown.

Primers included in the PCR were 60 Vbeta and 13 Jbeta primers. This table comes from immunoSEQ multiplex PCR, and its TCRdb copy is limited to in-frame clones, with some not included. The sample gives nearly 110,000 clones, approximately 79% of which show up once; about 2% is in the top ten. Per germline, CDR1 PRHDT and CDR2 FYEKMQ (reference sequence). With 4 bases clipped from V and 3 bases from J, the junction kept 5 bases outside the gene matches. The CDR3 has 15 residues. Sequencing input: PBMCs. V gene TRBV13 combines with J gene TRBJ1-5; 8 nucleotides align to TRBD1. This receptor was taken from a man aged 18 to 35 in good health and CMV-seronegative. The CDR3: CASSSRGQVNQPQHF. The DNA of the CDR3 is TGTGCCAGCAGCTCCAGGGGGCAGGTCAATCAGCCCCAGCATTTT. Full variable domain (rest looked up from reference TRBV13 and TRBJ1-5): AAGVIQSPRHLIKEKRETATLKCYPIPRHDTVYWYQQGPGQDPQFLISFYEKMQSDKGSIPDRFSAQQFSDYHSELNMSSLELGDSALYFCASSSRGQVNQPQHFGDGTRLSIL.